The 3 T cell receptor beta chains reported below all come from one sample, sequenced in a study of shared clonotypes between healthy human individuals. The table came from immunoSEQ multiplex PCR; TCRdb's copy has only in-frame clones and leaves some out. The profile shows around 1.5 million clones, approximately 98% of them singletons. Sequenced material: naive CD4+ T cells sorted from blood. Subset described: CD45RA+ positively selected. The receptors were sampled from a man aged 25-45 years in good health.

Remarks on this clone: This CDR3 is also generated by other DNA sequences in the sample. The genes are TRBV5-6 and TRBJ2-7, with D hard to call. The CDR3 consists of 15 residues. Germline V lookup: CDR1 SGHDT, CDR2 YYEEEE. Trimming removed 0 bases at V and 0 bases at J, with 10 bases between. As DNA, the CDR3 is TGTGCCAGCAGCTTGGCTAGTGCTAGCTCCTACGAGCAGTACTTC. It is translated as CASSLASASSYEQYF.

V is TRBV27 and J is TRBJ1-2; no clear D gene. Germline values: CDR1 MNHEY, CDR2 SMNVEV (reference sequence). V lost 2 bases, J lost 2 bases, and 6 bases lay in between. The CDR3 consists of 13 residues. Written as DNA, the CDR3 is TGTGCCAGCAGTTTAGCTGAAAACTATGGCTACACCTTC. This codes for CASSLAENYGYTF.

V is TRBV19 and J is TRBJ2-7, with 11 bases aligning to TRBD2. Germline trimming cut 4 bases from V and 4 bases from J; bases unmatched to any gene: 6. CDR1 is LNHDA and CDR2 is SQIVND in the germline V gene (reference sequence). The length of the CDR3 is 15 residues. This CDR3 reads CASSTTSGSMYEQYF. As DNA, the CDR3 is TGTGCCAGTAGTACAACTAGCGGGAGTATGTACGAGCAGTACTTC. Full variable domain (rest looked up from reference TRBV19 and TRBJ2-7): DGGITQSPKYLFRKEGQNVTLSCEQNLNHDAMYWYRQDPGQGLRLIYYSQIVNDFQKGDIAEGYSVSREKKESFPLTVTSAQKNPTAFYLCASSTTSGSMYEQYFGPGTRLTVT.